One sample yielded the 10 T cell receptor beta chains listed below, sequenced in a study of shared clonotypes between healthy human individuals. This table comes from immunoSEQ multiplex PCR, and its TCRdb copy is limited to in-frame clones, with some not included. The repertoire holds 2 million to 3 million clones, with roughly 93% as singletons. The sample taken for sequencing was naive CD4+ T cells from PBMCs. The subset: CD45RA+ positively selected. All receptors derive from a man in his late teens or twenties in good health. Some clones in this sample may be carry-over from other donors' samples.

The CDR3 here is CASAQEQETQYF. The CDR3 coding sequence is TGTGCCAGCGCCCAGGAACAAGAGACCCAGTACTTC. The chain is built from TRBV18 and TRBJ2-5; D call uncertain. The V end was cut by 8 bases, the J end by 2 bases, with 9 bases between. Germline loops: CDR1 KGHSH, CDR2 LQKENI. The CDR3 contains 12 residues.

V gene TRBV29-1 combines with J gene TRBJ2-7, with D perhaps matching TRBD2 (6 bases). V lost 3 bases and J 3 bases, leaving 15 bases between the germline ends. Germline CDR1 and CDR2: SQVTM and ANQGSEA. The length of the CDR3 is 14 residues. The CDR3 bases are TGCAGCGTTGAGGGGAATAACGGGGGCTACGAGCAGTACTTC. Encoded protein: CSVEGNNGGYEQYF.

The rearrangement uses TRBV18 and TRBJ2-3; 15 bases match TRBD2. The ends lost 2 bases at V and 4 bases at J; junction bases unmatched: 4. CDR3 length equals 17 residues. In germline, CDR1 is KGHSH, CDR2 LQKENI. This chain's CDR3 is CASSPAGLAGGSDTQYF. CDR3 nucleotide sequence: TGTGCCAGCTCACCAGCGGGACTAGCGGGAGGTTCAGATACGCAGTATTTT. The entire variable domain, with the rest obtained from reference TRBV18 and TRBJ2-3, is as follows: NAGVMQNPRHLVRRRGQEARLRCSPMKGHSHVYWYRQLPEEGLKFMVYLQKENIIDESGMPKERFSAEFPKEGPSILRIQQVVRGDSAAYFCASSPAGLAGGSDTQYFGPGTRLTVL.

This clone was found once. The rearrangement uses TRBV5-1 and TRBJ2-7; TRBD2 matches at 9 bases. This CDR3 comprises 16 residues. The V gene end was trimmed by 4 bases and the J gene end by 1 base; junction bases not matched to a gene: 9. Looked up from germline, CDR1 is SGHRS and CDR2 is YFSETQ. The CDR3 DNA reads as TGCGCCAGCAGCCGATCATCTAGCGGGAAGTCCTACGAGCAGTACTTC. As protein: CASSRSSSGKSYEQYF.

This clone was seen a single time. The genes are TRBV7-9 and TRBJ2-3; no reliable D call. Per germline, CDR1 SEHNR and CDR2 FQNEAQ (reference sequence). V lost 4 bases and J 2 bases, leaving 7 bases between the germline ends. The CDR3 length is 13 residues. The CDR3: CASSSTYTDTQYF. The DNA for the CDR3 is TGTGCCAGCAGCTCCACGTACACAGATACGCAGTATTTT. The full variable domain, completed using reference TRBV7-9 and TRBJ2-3, is DTGVSQNPRHKITKRGQNVTFRCDPISEHNRLYWYRQTLGQGPEFLTYFQNEAQLEKSRLLSDRFSAERPKGSFSTLEIQRTEQGDSAMYLCASSSTYTDTQYFGPGTRLTVL.

The rearrangement joins TRBV25-1 to TRBJ1-4; TRBD1 might be the D (6 bases). Germline V gene sequence: CDR1 MGHDK, CDR2 SYGVNS. V was shortened by 4 bases and J by 3 bases, with 9 bases between the two germline ends. CDR3 length equals 14 residues. CDR3 protein: CASSVPGANEKLFF. In nucleotides, the CDR3 is TGTGCCAGCAGTGTCCCAGGGGCTAATGAAAAACTGTTTTTT.

This clone was seen just once. The chain has TRBV4-2 and TRBJ2-1; D tentatively reads TRBD1 or TRBD2 (5 bases each). The CDR3 length is 15 residues. The germline V gene has CDR1 LGHNA and CDR2 YNFKEQ. V was cut by 6 bases and J by 7 bases, with 19 bases left in between. The CDR3 is CASSSGDLQGNEQFF. The CDR3 bases are TGTGCCAGCAGTTCCGGGGACCTTCAGGGAAATGAGCAGTTCTTC.

The J gene is TRBJ1-5, the V gene TRBV6-1; D perhaps matches TRBD1 (6 bases). CDR3 length: 16 amino acids. CDR1 MNHNS and CDR2 SASEGT come from the germline V gene. V was shortened by 0 bases and J by 2 bases, with 11 bases between the two germline ends. The CDR3 DNA reads TGTGCCAGCAGTGAAGCTACGGGACACGGCAATCAGCCCCAGCATTTT. This encodes CASSEATGHGNQPQHF.

This sequence joins TRBV2 and TRBJ2-7; tentatively, D is TRBD1 (6 bases). CDR3 length: 15 residues. V lost 6 bases to trimming and J lost 1 base, with 16 bases between them. Germline values: CDR1 SNHLY, CDR2 FYNNEI. For the CDR3, the DNA is TGTGCCAGCAGGCTACAGGGTATGGGATCCTACGAGCAGTACTTC. It encodes CASRLQGMGSYEQYF.

This clone has a single count. The V call is TRBV29-1, the J call TRBJ2-3; D gene uncertain. Germline CDR1 SQVTM, CDR2 ANQGSEA. The CDR3 length is 12 residues. V shed 7 bases and J shed 5 bases, with 13 bases lying between them. The CDR3 DNA follows: TGCAGCGGGAACGAGGCTGGAGATACGCAGTATTTT. Translation: CSGNEAGDTQYF.